This T cell receptor beta chain originates from a study of shared clonotypes between healthy human individuals. This CDR3 spans 16 amino acids. The J segment lost 0 bases and the V segment lost 4 bases, leaving 6 bases of the junction unmatched. Germline lookup yields CDR1 SGDLS and CDR2 YYNGEE. Data came from immunoSEQ multiplex PCR; TCRdb stores just in-frame clones and leaves some out. Counted here are about 1.5 million clones, under 99% occurring once; the ten biggest clones make up about 0.45%. Notes on the study in general: Only a few donors were included, so the genetic and exposure-history diversity represented was limited. Naive CD4 clonotypes were shared across several donors at around 5.4%.

Every donor was a Caucasian adult from Nashville, Tennessee. Note on this clone: Its target is not known.

The receptor was isolated from a man under 40 in good health. The V call is TRBV9, the J call TRBJ1-2; the match to TRBD1 covers 10 bases. The sample comprised naive CD4+ T cells sorted from blood. Regarding subset: CD45RA+ positively selected. The CDR3 sequence is CASSRQGADTNYGYTF. CDR3 sequence (DNA): TGTGCCAGCAGCAGACAGGGGGCTGATACTAACTATGGCTACACCTTC.